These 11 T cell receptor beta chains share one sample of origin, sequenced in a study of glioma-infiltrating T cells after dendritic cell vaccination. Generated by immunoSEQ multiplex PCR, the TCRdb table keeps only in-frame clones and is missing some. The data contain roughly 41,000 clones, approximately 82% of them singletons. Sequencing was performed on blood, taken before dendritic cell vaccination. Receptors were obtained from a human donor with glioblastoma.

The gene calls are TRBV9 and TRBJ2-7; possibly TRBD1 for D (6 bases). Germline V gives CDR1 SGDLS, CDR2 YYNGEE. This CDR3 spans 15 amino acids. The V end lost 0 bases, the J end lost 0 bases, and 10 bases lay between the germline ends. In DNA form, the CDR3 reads TGTGCCAGCAGCGTAGGGTCAGGGGCCTCCTACGAGCAGTACTTC. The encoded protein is CASSVGSGASYEQYF.

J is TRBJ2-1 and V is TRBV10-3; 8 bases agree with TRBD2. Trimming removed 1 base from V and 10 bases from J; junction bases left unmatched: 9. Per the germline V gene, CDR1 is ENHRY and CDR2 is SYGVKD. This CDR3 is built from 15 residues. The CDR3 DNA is TGTGCCATCAGTGAGTGGATCGGGGGGGCCGGGGAGCAGTTCTTC. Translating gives CAISEWIGGAGEQFF.

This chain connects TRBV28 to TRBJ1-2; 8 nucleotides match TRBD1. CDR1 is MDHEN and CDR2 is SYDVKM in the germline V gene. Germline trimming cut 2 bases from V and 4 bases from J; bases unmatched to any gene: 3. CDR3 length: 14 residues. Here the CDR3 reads CASSLGRGLYGYTF. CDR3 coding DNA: TGTGCCAGCAGTTTAGGCAGGGGGCTCTATGGCTACACCTTC.

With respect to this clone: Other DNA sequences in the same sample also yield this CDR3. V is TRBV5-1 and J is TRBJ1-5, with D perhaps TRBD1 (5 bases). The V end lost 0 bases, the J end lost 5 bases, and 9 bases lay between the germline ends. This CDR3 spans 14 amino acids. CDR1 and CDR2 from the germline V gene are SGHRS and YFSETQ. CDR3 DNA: TGCGCCAGCAGCTTGGGCTCGGGGGATCAGCCCCAGCATTTT. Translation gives CASSLGSGDQPQHF. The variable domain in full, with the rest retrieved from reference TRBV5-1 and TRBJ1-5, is KAGVTQTPRYLIKTRGQQVTLSCSPISGHRSVSWYQQTPGQGLQFLFEYFSETQRNKGNFPGRFSGRQFSNSRSEMNVSTLELGDSALYLCASSLGSGDQPQHFGDGTRLSIL.

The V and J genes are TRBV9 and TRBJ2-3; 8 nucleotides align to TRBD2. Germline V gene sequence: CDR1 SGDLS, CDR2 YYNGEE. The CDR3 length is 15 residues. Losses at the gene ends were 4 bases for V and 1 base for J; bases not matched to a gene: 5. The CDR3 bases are TGTGCCAGCAGCCCCAGCGGGGGCGGCACAGATACGCAGTATTTT. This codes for CASSPSGGGTDTQYF.

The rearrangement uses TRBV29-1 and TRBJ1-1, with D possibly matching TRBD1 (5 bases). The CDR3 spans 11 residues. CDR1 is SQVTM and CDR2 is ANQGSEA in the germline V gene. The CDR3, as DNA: TGCACCACGTTCAGGGTTACTGAAGCTTTCTTT. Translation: CTTFRVTEAFF.

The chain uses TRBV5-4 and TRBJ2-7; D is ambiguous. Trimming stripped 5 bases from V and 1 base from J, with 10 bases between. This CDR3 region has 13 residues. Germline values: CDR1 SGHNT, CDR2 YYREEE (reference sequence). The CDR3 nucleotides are TGTGCCAGCAGGACTCTAACGTCCTACGAGCAGTACTTC. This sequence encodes CASRTLTSYEQYF.

This CDR3 is CASSVVRQGVGNEQFF. The CDR3 DNA reads TGTGCCAGCAGCGTAGTTAGACAGGGAGTAGGGAATGAGCAGTTCTTC. The chain couples TRBV9 to TRBJ2-1; 7 bases agree with TRBD1. Trimming removed 0 bases from V and 7 bases from J; junction bases left unmatched: 10. The germline V gene has CDR1 SGDLS and CDR2 YYNGEE. The length of the CDR3 is 16 residues.

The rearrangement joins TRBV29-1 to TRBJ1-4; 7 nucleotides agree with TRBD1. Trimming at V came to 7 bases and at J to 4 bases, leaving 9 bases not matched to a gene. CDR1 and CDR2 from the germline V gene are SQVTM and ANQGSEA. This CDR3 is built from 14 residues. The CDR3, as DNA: TGCAGCGCTCAAGGGGGACAGATTAATGAAAAACTGTTTTTT. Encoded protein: CSAQGGQINEKLFF.

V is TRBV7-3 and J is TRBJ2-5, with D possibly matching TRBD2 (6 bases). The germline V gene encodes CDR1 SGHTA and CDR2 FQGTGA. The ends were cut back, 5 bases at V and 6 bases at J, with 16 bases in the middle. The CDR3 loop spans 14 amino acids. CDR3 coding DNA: TGTGCCAGCAGCCCGACCGGAGGGGTGCAGACCCAGTACTTC. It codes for CASSPTGGVQTQYF.

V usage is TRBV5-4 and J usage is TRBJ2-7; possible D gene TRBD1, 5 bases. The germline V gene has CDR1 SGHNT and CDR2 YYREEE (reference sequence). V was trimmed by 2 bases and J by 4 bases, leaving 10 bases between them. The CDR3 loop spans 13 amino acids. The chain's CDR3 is CASSFQGRYEQYF. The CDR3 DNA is TGTGCCAGCAGCTTCCAGGGTCGATACGAGCAGTACTTC.